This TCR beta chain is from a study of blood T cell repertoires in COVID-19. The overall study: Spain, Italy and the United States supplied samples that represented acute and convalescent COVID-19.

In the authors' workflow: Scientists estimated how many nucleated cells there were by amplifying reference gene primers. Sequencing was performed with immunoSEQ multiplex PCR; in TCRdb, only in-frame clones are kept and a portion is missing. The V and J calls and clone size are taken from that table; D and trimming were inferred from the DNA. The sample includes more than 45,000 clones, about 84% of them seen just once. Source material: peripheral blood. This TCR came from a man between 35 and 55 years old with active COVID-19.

The CDR3 nucleotides are TGTGCCAGCAGCCAAGGGGTGGGGGGCACTGAAGCTTTCTTT. Translating gives CASSQGVGGTEAFF. The chain links TRBV7-6 to TRBJ1-1; possible D gene TRBD1, 5 bases. The CDR3 runs to 14 residues. Germline CDR1 and CDR2: SGHVS and FNYEAQ. Trimming left V 5 bases short and J 4 bases short, with 14 bases between.